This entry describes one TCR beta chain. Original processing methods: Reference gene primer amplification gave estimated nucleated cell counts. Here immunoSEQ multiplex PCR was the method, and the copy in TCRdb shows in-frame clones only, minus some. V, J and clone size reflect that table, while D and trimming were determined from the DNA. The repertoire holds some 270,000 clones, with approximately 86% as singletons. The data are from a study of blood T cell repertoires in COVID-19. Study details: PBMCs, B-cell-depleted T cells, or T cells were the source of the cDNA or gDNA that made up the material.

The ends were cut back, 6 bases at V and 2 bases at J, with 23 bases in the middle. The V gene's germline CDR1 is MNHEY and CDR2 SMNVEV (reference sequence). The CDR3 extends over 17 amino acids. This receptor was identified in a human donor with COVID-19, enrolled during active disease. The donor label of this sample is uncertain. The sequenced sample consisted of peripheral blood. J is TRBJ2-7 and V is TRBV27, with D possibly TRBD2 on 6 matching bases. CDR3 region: CASSRQPAAGWAYEQYF. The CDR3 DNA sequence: TGTGCCAGCAGCCGCCAACCTGCCGCGGGGTGGGCCTACGAGCAGTACTTC.